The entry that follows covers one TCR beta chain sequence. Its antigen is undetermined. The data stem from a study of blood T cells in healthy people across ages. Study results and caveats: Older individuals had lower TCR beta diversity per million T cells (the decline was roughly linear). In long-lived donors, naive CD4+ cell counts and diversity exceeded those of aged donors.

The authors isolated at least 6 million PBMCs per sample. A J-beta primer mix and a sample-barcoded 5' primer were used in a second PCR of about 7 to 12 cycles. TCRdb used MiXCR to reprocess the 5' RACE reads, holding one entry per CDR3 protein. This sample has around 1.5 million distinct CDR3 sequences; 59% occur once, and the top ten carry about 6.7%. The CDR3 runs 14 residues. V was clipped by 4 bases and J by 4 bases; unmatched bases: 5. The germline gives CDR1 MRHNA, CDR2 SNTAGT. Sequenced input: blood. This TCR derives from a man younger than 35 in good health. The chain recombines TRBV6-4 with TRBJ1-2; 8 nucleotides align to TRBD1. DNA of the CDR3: TGTGCCAGCAGTGGCGGACAGGGCGGCTATGGCTACACCTTC. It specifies CASSGGQGGYGYTF.